A selection of T cell receptor beta chains follows, all from one sample in a study of cytomegalovirus exposure and HLA in healthy donors. Some clones are missing from TCRdb's copy, which holds only in-frame ones; the method was immunoSEQ multiplex PCR. The table records 300,000 or so clones, roughly 81% of them present only once. The material sequenced was PBMCs. These TCRs come from a woman aged 40 to 50 in good health and CMV-seropositive. Both conserved end residues are part of each CDR3. Each record gives: V gene, D gene, J gene, clone size, CDR3 protein, CDR3 DNA. D genes are given only for firm matches. Clone size appears in some rows only: once, few, many, or a class for an expanded clone.

TRBV29-1	TRBD2	TRBJ2-2	.	CSVAGTSGTGELFF	TGCAGCGTTGCAGGAACTAGCGGGACCGGGGAGCTGTTTTTT
TRBV4-1	.	TRBJ1-5	few	CASSQDGWEGLEPQHF	TGCGCCAGCAGCCAAGATGGGTGGGAGGGTCTGGAGCCCCAGCATTTT
TRBV6-5	.	TRBJ2-7	.	CASSYLQGSSYEQYF	TGTGCCAGCAGTTACCTCCAGGGGAGCTCCTACGAGCAGTACTTC
TRBV9	TRBD2	TRBJ2-1	.	CASSVAGGPKNEQFF	TGTGCCAGCAGCGTAGCGGGAGGGCCTAAGAATGAGCAGTTCTTC
TRBV5-1	.	TRBJ2-1	.	CASSLEASRSYNEQFF	TGCGCCAGCAGCTTGGAAGCTAGCAGGTCCTACAATGAGCAGTTCTTC
TRBV19	TRBD1	TRBJ2-2	.	CASSIRGQGGELFF	TGTGCCAGTAGTATACGGGGACAGGGTGGGGAGCTGTTTTTT
TRBV7-2	.	TRBJ2-7	.	CASSPGRISYEQYF	TGTGCCAGCAGCCCGGGGAGAATATCCTACGAGCAGTACTTC
TRBV6-5	TRBD2	TRBJ2-1	few	CASRREREVYNEQFF	TGTGCCAGCAGGAGAGAGCGGGAGGTTTACAATGAGCAGTTCTTC
TRBV19	TRBD1	TRBJ2-2	.	CASSIDTPGTGSTGELFF	TGTGCCAGTAGTATAGATACCCCCGGGACAGGGAGCACCGGGGAGCTGTTTTTT
TRBV5-1	.	TRBJ1-6	.	CASSHSDSGSPLHF	TGCGCCAGCAGCCACTCGGACAGCGGTTCACCCCTCCACTTT
TRBV7-8	TRBD2	TRBJ2-1	few	CASSSLTSGRDGEQFF	TGTGCCAGCAGCTCACTGACTAGCGGGAGGGACGGGGAGCAGTTCTTC
TRBV27	TRBD2	TRBJ2-1	few	CASSLYPALAGDNEQFF	TGTGCCAGCAGTTTATACCCCGCACTAGCGGGGGACAATGAGCAGTTCTTC
TRBV9	TRBD2	TRBJ2-2	.	CASSKWTSGGELFF	TGTGCCAGCAGCAAATGGACTAGCGGCGGGGAGCTGTTTTTT
TRBV11-3	.	TRBJ2-2	.	CASSLLIGEATGELFF	TGTGCCAGCAGCTTACTGATAGGGGAAGCGACCGGGGAGCTGTTTTTT
TRBV6-5	TRBD2	TRBJ2-7	.	CASSSRSGRSPYEQYF	TGTGCCAGCAGTTCCCGGAGCGGGAGGTCCCCCTACGAGCAGTACTTC
TRBV7-3	.	TRBJ2-1	once	CASSTSGTPPGSSTFF	TGTGCCAGCAGCACGTCCGGGACTCCACCGGGCAGTTCGACGTTCTTC
TRBV28	TRBD1	TRBJ2-7	few	CASSEGQGFSEQYF	TGTGCCAGCAGCGAGGGACAGGGGTTTTCCGAGCAGTACTTC
TRBV5-1	TRBD1	TRBJ1-6	.	CASSSDRGDYNSPLHF	TGCGCCAGCAGCTCAGACAGGGGAGACTATAATTCACCCCTCCACTTT
TRBV12-5	.	TRBJ2-3	.	CASGLLPTDTQYF	TGTGCTAGTGGTTTGCTTCCCACAGATACGCAGTATTTT
TRBV9	TRBD2	TRBJ2-7	once	CASSDRLASYEQYF	TGTGCCAGCAGCGACCGACTAGCGTCCTACGAGCAGTACTTC
TRBV6-6	TRBD1	TRBJ2-4	once	CASAHSGGGNIQYF	TGTGCCAGCGCCCACTCAGGGGGCGGGAACATTCAGTACTTC
TRBV5-1	TRBD1	TRBJ2-7	.	CASNPGTGYEQYF	TGCGCCAGCAACCCCGGGACAGGGTACGAGCAGTACTTC
TRBV11-3	.	TRBJ2-5	.	CASSQGGMETQYF	TGTGCCAGCAGCCAGGGGGGAATGGAGACCCAGTACTTC
TRBV30	.	TRBJ2-2	.	CAWFRRGNTGELFF	TGTGCCTGGTTTCGGAGGGGGAACACCGGGGAGCTGTTTTTT
TRBV7-9	.	TRBJ2-5	once	CASSLGAGETQYF	TGTGCCAGCAGCTTAGGGGCGGGGGAGACCCAGTACTTC
TRBV30	TRBD2	TRBJ2-7	few	CAWSRAGGSDAYEQYF	TGTGCCTGGAGTCGAGCGGGAGGCTCAGACGCCTACGAGCAGTACTTC
TRBV2	TRBD2	TRBJ2-7	.	CASTPSGSRNEQYF	TGTGCCAGCACTCCCAGCGGGAGTAGAAACGAGCAGTACTTC
TRBV19	TRBD2	TRBJ2-7	.	CASSIRTSGLNEQYF	TGTGCCAGTAGTATTCGAACTAGCGGGCTGAACGAGCAGTACTTC
TRBV7-2	.	TRBJ1-6	.	CASSPRTGLGSPLHF	TGTGCCAGCAGCCCTAGAACAGGGTTAGGTTCACCCCTCCACTTT
TRBV6-6	TRBD2	TRBJ2-7	.	CASSYPKTSGPSEQYF	TGTGCCAGCAGTTACCCAAAAACTAGCGGTCCCTCGGAGCAGTACTTC
TRBV5-6	.	TRBJ2-3	.	CASSLGVDTQYF	TGTGCCAGCAGCTTAGGGGTGGATACGCAGTATTTT
TRBV5-1	TRBD1	TRBJ1-2	.	CASSLGQATNYGYTF	TGCGCCAGCAGCCTCGGACAGGCAACTAACTATGGCTACACCTTC
TRBV5-1	TRBD2	TRBJ2-7	.	CASSSPAGGTEQYF	TGCGCCAGCAGCTCTCCGGCGGGAGGTACCGAGCAGTACTTC
TRBV6-1	.	TRBJ1-2	.	CASTRTAYGYTF	TGTGCCAGCACCCGGACAGCTTATGGCTACACCTTC
TRBV7-2	.	TRBJ2-5	.	CASSLVKGGGQETQYF	TGTGCCAGCAGCTTAGTGAAAGGGGGTGGTCAAGAGACCCAGTACTTC
TRBV18	TRBD2	TRBJ2-1	.	CASSPLGTSGYNEQFF	TGTGCCAGCTCACCTCTAGGGACTAGCGGTTACAATGAGCAGTTCTTC
TRBV19	TRBD2	TRBJ2-7	.	CASSITFSGKVYEQYF	TGTGCCAGTAGTATTACCTTTAGCGGGAAGGTCTACGAGCAGTACTTC
TRBV7-9	.	TRBJ2-7	.	CASSLVRQGHHEQYF	TGTGCCAGCAGCTTAGTACGTCAGGGGCACCACGAGCAGTACTTC
TRBV27	TRBD1	TRBJ2-7	.	CASSPDRVVSYEQYF	TGTGCCAGCAGCCCCGACAGGGTTGTATCCTACGAGCAGTACTTC
TRBV9	TRBD2	TRBJ2-1	.	CASSVQTSGVNEQFF	TGTGCCAGCAGCGTCCAGACTAGCGGCGTCAATGAGCAGTTCTTC
TRBV29-1	.	TRBJ1-2	.	CSVDGSSNYGYTF	TGCAGCGTTGATGGCAGTTCTAACTATGGCTACACCTTC
TRBV6-1	.	TRBJ2-7	.	CASSEFRRTHNSYEQYF	TGTGCCAGCAGTGAGTTCCGAAGGACACATAACTCCTACGAGCAGTACTTC
TRBV19	TRBD2	TRBJ2-7	.	CASTATGTSDSYEQYF	TGTGCCAGTACTGCCACGGGGACTAGCGACTCCTACGAGCAGTACTTC
TRBV27	.	TRBJ2-7	.	CASSFGQRYYEQYF	TGTGCCAGCAGTTTCGGACAGCGATACTACGAGCAGTACTTC
TRBV28	TRBD1	TRBJ1-3	.	CASSSRDRGYSGNTIYF	TGTGCCAGCAGTTCCCGGGACAGGGGATACTCTGGAAACACCATATATTTT
TRBV5-1	TRBD2	TRBJ2-7	once	CASSLAGTSGAYEQYF	TGCGCCAGCAGCTTGGCCGGGACTAGCGGAGCCTACGAGCAGTACTTC
TRBV12-5	.	TRBJ2-1	.	CASGLVQGTPSYNEQFF	TGTGCTAGTGGTTTGGTACAGGGAACTCCCTCCTACAATGAGCAGTTCTTC
TRBV5-6	.	TRBJ2-7	.	CASSPTPSNEQYF	TGTGCCAGCAGCCCCACCCCCTCTAACGAGCAGTACTTC
TRBV5-6	TRBD1	TRBJ1-6	.	CASSLEGTGSPLHF	TGTGCCAGCAGCTTGGAAGGGACAGGTTCACCCCTCCACTTT
TRBV6-1	.	TRBJ2-7	.	CASSYRVTYEQYF	TGTGCCAGCAGCTACAGGGTTACCTACGAGCAGTACTTC
TRBV27	TRBD1	TRBJ2-3	.	CASSRDRVTDTQYF	TGTGCCAGCAGTAGGGACAGGGTGACAGATACGCAGTATTTT
TRBV7-8	.	TRBJ2-7	.	CASSSLANEQYF	TGTGCCAGCAGCTCGCTAGCCAACGAGCAGTACTTC
TRBV5-4	TRBD2	TRBJ2-1	.	CASSTTRTSGLWTYNEQFF	TGTGCCAGCAGCACAACACGGACTAGCGGGCTTTGGACCTACAATGAGCAGTTCTTC
TRBV28	TRBD2	TRBJ2-7	.	CASSLTGGVGGYEQYF	TGTGCCAGCAGTTTGACGGGAGGAGTAGGTGGGTACGAGCAGTACTTC